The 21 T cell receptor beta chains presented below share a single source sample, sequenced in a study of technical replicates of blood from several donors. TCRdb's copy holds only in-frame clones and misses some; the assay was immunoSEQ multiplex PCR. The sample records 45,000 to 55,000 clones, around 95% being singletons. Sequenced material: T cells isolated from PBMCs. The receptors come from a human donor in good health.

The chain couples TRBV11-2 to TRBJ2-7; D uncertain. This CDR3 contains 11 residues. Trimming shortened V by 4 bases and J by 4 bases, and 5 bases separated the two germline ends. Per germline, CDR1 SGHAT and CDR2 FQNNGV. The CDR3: CASSSQYEQYF. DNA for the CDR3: TGTGCCAGCAGCTCCCAGTACGAGCAGTACTTC.

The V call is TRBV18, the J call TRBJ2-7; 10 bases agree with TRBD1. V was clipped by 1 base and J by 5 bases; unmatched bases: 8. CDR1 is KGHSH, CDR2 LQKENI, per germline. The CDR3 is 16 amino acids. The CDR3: CASSPLPGQGLDEQYF. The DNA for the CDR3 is TGTGCCAGCTCACCACTCCCGGGACAGGGGTTGGACGAGCAGTACTTC.

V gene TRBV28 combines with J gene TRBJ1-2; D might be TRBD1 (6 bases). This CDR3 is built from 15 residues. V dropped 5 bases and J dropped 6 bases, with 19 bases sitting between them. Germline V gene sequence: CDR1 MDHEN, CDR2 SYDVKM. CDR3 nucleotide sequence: TGTGCCAGCAGTACTTTCAGGGGTCTTTTCCATGGCTACACCTTC. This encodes CASSTFRGLFHGYTF.

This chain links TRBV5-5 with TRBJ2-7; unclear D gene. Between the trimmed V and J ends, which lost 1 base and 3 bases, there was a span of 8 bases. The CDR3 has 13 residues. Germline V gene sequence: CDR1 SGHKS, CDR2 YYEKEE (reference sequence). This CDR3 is CASSLPIHYEQYF. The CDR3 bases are TGTGCCAGCAGCTTGCCTATCCACTACGAGCAGTACTTC.

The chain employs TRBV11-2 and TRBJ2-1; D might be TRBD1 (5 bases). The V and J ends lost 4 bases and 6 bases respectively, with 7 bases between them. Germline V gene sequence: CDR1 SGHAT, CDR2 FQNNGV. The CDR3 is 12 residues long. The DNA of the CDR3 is TGTGCCAGCAGCTCGACAGTCAATGAGCAGTTCTTC. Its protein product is CASSSTVNEQFF.

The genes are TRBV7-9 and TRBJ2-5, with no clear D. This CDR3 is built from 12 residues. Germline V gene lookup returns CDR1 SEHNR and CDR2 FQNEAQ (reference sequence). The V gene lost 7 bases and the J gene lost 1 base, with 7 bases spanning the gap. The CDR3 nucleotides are TGTGCCAGCACCCAGGTCCAAGAGACCCAGTACTTC. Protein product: CASTQVQETQYF.

CDR3 bases: TGCGCCAGCAGCTTGAGGGGGGGAGAGAAAGGCTACACCTTC. This translates into CASSLRGGEKGYTF. The chain employs TRBV5-1 and TRBJ1-2; D may be TRBD1 (6 bases). Germline loops: CDR1 SGHRS, CDR2 YFSETQ. This CDR3 is 14 amino acids long. V was trimmed by 1 base and J by 8 bases, leaving 15 bases between them.

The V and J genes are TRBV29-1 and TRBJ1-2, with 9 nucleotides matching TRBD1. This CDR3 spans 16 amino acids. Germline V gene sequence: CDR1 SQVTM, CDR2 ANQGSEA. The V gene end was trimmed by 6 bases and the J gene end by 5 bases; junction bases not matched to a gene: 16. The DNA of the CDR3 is TGCAGCGTCTCCTCGGGACAGGGAACATTTAGTTATGGCTACACCTTC. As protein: CSVSSGQGTFSYGYTF.

For the CDR3, the DNA is TGTGCCATCAGTGATAGTAGTTCCTTTGGCTACACCTTC. It yields the protein CAISDSSSFGYTF. The chain links TRBV10-3 to TRBJ1-2; the D is unclear. Germline assignment: CDR1 ENHRY and CDR2 SYGVKD. The CDR3 has 13 amino acids. V lost 3 bases and J 7 bases, leaving 12 bases between the germline ends.

In DNA, the CDR3 is TGCGCCAGCAGATACTTCAAAGATGAGCAGTTCTTC. This encodes CASRYFKDEQFF. The genes are TRBV5-1 and TRBJ2-1, with D unclear. Germline CDR1 SGHRS, CDR2 YFSETQ. The CDR3 is made up of 12 amino acids. V was shortened by 5 bases and J by 8 bases, with 11 bases between the two germline ends. The complete variable domain, with remaining parts taken from reference TRBV5-1 and TRBJ2-1, reads KAGVTQTPRYLIKTRGQQVTLSCSPISGHRSVSWYQQTPGQGLQFLFEYFSETQRNKGNFPGRFSGRQFSNSRSEMNVSTLELGDSALYLCASRYFKDEQFFGPGTRLTVL.

In nucleotides, the CDR3 is TGTGCCAGCAGCTCCCGGGACAGGGGATTCTACGAGCAGTACTTC. It yields the protein CASSSRDRGFYEQYF. The rearrangement joins TRBV11-2 to TRBJ2-7; the match to TRBD1 covers 10 bases. Germline values: CDR1 SGHAT, CDR2 FQNNGV. CDR3 size: 15 residues. V trimming: 4 bases; J trimming: 3 bases; junction bases outside the gene matches: 6.

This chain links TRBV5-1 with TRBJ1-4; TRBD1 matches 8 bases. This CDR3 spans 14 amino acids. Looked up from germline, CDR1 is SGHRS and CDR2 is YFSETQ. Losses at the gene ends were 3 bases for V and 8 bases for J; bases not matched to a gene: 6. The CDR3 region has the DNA TGCGCCAGCAGCTCTGGACAGGGTGGCGAAAAACTGTTTTTT. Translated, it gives CASSSGQGGEKLFF. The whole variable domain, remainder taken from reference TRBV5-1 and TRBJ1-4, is KAGVTQTPRYLIKTRGQQVTLSCSPISGHRSVSWYQQTPGQGLQFLFEYFSETQRNKGNFPGRFSGRQFSNSRSEMNVSTLELGDSALYLCASSSGQGGEKLFFGSGTQLSVL.

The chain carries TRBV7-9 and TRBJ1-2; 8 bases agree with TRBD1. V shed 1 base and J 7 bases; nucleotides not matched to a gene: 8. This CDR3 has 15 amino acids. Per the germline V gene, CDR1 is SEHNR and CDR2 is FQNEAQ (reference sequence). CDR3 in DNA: TGTGCCAGCAGCTTAGTGGACAGGGAAGGTTTTGGCTACACCTTC. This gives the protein CASSLVDREGFGYTF.

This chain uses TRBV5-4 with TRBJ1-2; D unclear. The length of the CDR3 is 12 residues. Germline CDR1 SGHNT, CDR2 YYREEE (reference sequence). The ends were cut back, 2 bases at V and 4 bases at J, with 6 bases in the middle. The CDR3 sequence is CASSFGLYGYTF. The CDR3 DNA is TGTGCCAGCAGCTTCGGTCTCTATGGCTACACCTTC.

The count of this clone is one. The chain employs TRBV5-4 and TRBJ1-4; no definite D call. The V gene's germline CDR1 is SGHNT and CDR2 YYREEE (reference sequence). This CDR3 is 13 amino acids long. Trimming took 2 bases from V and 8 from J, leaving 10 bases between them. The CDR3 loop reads CASSFEQTEKLFF. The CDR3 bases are TGTGCCAGCAGCTTTGAACAGACAGAAAAACTGTTTTTT. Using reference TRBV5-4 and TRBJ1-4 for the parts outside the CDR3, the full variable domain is ETGVTQSPTHLIKTRGQQVTLRCSSQSGHNTVSWYQQALGQGPQFIFQYYREEENGRGNFPPRFSGLQFPNYSSELNVNALELDDSALYLCASSFEQTEKLFFGSGTQLSVL.

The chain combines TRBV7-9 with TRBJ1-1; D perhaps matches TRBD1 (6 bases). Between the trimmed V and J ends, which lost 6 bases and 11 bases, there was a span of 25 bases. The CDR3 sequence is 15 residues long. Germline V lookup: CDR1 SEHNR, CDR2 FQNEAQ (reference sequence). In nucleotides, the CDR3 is TGTGCCAGCAGGTGGAAGGGACAAGCCGAAAAGGAGGCTTTCTTT. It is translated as CASRWKGQAEKEAFF.

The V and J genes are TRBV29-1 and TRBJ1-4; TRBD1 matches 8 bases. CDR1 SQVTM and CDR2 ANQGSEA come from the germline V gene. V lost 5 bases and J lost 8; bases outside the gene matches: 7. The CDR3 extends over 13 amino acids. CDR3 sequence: CSVPRQGSEKLFF. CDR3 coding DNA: TGCAGCGTTCCACGACAGGGGAGCGAAAAACTGTTTTTT.

The DNA for the CDR3 is TGTGCCACCAGCAGCGGGAGTTTGTGGTCCTACAATGAGCAGTTCTTC. It is translated as CATSSGSLWSYNEQFF. The chain has TRBV15 and TRBJ2-1, with a tentative D call TRBD2 (6 bases). Germline loops: CDR1 LNHNV, CDR2 YYDKDF (reference sequence). CDR3 length equals 16 residues. Deletions cut 3 bases from V and 1 base from J, with 13 bases between.

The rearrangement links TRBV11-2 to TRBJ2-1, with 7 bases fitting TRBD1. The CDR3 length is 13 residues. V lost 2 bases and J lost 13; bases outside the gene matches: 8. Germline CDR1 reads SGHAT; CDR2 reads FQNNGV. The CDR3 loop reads CASSLYETGYQFF. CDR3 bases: TGTGCCAGCAGCTTATACGAGACAGGGTATCAGTTCTTC.

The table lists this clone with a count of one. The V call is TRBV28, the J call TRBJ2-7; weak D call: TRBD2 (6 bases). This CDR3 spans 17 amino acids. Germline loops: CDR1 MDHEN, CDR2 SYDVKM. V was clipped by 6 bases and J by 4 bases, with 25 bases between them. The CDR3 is CASSNSKRGLERYEQYF. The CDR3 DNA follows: TGTGCCAGCAGCAACAGTAAAAGGGGACTCGAACGGTACGAGCAGTACTTC.

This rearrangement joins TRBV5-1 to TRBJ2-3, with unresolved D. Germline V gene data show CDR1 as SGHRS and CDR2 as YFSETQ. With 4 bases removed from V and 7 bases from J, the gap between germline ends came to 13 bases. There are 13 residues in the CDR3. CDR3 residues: CASSGLVGNTQYF. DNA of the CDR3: TGCGCCAGCAGCGGGCTGGTCGGAAATACGCAGTATTTT.